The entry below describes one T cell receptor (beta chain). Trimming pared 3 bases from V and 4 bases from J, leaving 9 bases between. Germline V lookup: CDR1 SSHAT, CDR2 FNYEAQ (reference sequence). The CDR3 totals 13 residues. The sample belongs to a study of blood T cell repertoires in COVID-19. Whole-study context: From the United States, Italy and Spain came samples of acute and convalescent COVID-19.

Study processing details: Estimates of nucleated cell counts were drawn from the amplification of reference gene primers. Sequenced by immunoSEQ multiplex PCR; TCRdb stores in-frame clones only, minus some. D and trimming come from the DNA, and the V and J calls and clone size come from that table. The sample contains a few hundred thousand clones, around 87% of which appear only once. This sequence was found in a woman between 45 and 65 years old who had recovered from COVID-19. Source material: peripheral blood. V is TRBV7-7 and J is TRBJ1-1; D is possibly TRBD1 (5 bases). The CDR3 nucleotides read TGTGCCAGCAGCTTGGACGGGGGCACTGAAGCTTTCTTT. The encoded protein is CASSLDGGTEAFF.